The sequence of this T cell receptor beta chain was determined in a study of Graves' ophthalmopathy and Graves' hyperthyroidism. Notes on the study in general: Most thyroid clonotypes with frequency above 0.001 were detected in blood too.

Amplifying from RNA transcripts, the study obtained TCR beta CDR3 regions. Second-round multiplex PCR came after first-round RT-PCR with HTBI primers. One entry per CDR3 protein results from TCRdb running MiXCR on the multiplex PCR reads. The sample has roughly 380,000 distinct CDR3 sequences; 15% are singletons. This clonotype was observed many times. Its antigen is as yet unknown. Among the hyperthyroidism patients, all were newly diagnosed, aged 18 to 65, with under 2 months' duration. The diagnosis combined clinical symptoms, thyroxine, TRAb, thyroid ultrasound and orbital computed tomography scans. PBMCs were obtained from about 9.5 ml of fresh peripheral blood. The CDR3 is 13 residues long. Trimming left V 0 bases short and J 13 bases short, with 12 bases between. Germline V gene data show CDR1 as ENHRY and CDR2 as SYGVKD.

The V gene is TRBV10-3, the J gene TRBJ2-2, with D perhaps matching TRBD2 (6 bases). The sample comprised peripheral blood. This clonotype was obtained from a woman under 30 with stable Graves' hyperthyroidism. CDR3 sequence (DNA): TGTGCCATCAGTGAGTCGGGCCGAGCGGGGCTGTTTTTT. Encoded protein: CAISESGRAGLFF.